This entry is about one T cell receptor beta chain. The CDR3 is made up of 14 amino acids. CDR1 SGHAT and CDR2 FQNNGV come from the germline V gene. Trimming removed 6 bases from V and 4 bases from J; junction bases left unmatched: 5. Data came from immunoSEQ multiplex PCR; TCRdb stores just in-frame clones and leaves some out. The sample holds 150,000 to 200,000 clones; 91% are singletons and the top ten take approximately 1.6%. The data were taken from a study of control samples from healthy donors and cancer patients. Specimen: blood. This chain links TRBV11-2 with TRBJ2-7; 11 bases are shared with TRBD2. The origin of this receptor is a woman in her 30s in good health. This CDR3 is CASRLAGVVYEQYF. CDR3 nucleotides: TGTGCCAGCAGACTAGCGGGAGTCGTATACGAGCAGTACTTC.